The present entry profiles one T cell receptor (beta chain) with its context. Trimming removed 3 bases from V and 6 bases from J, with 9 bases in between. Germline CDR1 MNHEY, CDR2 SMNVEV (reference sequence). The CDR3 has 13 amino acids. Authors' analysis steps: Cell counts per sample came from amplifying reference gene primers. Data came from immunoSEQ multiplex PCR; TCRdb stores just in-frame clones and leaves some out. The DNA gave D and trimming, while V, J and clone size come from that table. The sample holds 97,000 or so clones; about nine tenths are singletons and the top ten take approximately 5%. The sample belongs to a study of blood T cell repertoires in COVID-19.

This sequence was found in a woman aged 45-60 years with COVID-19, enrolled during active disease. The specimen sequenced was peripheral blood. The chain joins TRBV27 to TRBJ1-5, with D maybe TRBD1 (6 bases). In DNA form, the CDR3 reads TGTGCCAGCAGTTTCAGAGGGGGTCAGCCCCAGCATTTT. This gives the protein CASSFRGGQPQHF.